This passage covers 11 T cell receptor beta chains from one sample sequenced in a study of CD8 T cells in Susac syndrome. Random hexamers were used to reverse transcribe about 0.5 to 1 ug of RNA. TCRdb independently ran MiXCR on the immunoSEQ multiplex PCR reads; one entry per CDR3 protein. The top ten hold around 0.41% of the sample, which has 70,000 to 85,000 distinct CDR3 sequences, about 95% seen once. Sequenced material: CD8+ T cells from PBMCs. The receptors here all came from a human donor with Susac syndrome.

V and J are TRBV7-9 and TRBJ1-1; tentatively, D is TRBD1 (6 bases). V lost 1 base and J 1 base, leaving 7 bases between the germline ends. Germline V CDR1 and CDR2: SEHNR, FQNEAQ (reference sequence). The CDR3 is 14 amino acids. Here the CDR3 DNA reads TGTGCCAGCAGCTTAGGGGGGGCGAACACTGAAGCTTTCTTT. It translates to CASSLGGANTEAFF.

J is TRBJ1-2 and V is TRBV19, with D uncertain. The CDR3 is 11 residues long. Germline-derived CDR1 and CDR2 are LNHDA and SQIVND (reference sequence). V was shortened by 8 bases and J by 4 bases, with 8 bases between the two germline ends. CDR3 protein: CASYYGYGYTF. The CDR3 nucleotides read TGTGCCAGTTATTACGGCTATGGCTACACCTTC.

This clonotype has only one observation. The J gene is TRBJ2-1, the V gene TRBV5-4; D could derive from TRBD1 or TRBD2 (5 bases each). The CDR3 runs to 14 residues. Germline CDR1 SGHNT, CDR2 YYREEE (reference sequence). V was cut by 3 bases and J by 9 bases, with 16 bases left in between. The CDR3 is CASSSVEGSGEQFF. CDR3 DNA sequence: TGTGCCAGCAGCTCGGTTGAGGGGTCGGGTGAGCAGTTCTTC.

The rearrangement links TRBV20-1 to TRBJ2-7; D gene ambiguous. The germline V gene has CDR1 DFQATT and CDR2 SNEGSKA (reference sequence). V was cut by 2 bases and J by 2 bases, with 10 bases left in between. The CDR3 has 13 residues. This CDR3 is CSARSRWAYEQYF. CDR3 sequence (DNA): TGCAGTGCTAGATCGAGATGGGCCTACGAGCAGTACTTC.

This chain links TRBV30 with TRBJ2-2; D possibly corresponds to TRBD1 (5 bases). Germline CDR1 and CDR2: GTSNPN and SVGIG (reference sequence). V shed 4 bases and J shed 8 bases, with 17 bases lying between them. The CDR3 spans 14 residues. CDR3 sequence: CAWNLGSPGGELFF. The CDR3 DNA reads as TGTGCCTGGAACCTGGGGTCACCAGGGGGGGAGCTGTTTTTT.

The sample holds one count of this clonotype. CDR3 region: CASSDVHPAFF. The CDR3 nucleotides read TGTGCCAGCAGTGACGTTCACCCCGCTTTCTTT. This chain connects TRBV2 to TRBJ1-1; no firm D call. The germline V gene encodes CDR1 SNHLY and CDR2 FYNNEI. This CDR3 has 11 amino acids. Deletions cut 3 bases from V and 11 bases from J, with 10 bases between.

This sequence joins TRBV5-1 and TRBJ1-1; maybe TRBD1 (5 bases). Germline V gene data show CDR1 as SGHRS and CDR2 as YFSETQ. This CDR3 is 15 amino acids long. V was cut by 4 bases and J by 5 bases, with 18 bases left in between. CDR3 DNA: TGCGCCAGCAGCCGCCGAGGGGCTGAGGGGACTGAAGCTTTCTTT. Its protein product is CASSRRGAEGTEAFF.

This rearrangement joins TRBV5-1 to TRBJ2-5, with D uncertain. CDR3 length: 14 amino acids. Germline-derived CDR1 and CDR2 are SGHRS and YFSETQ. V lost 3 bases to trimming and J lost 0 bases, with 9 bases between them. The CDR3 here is CASSSRTYQETQYF. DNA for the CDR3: TGCGCCAGCAGCTCAAGAACGTACCAAGAGACCCAGTACTTC.

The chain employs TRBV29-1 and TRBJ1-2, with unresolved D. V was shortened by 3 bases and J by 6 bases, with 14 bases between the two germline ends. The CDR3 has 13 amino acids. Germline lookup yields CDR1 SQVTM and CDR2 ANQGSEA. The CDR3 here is CSVDPPGPDGYTF. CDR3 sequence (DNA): TGCAGCGTTGACCCCCCCGGACCGGATGGCTACACCTTC.

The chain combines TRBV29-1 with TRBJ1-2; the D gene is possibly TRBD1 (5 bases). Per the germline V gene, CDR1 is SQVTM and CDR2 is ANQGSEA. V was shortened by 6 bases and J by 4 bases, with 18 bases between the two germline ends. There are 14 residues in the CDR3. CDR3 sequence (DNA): TGCAGCGTAGCCACACCAGAGGGGCCCTATGGCTACACCTTC. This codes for CSVATPEGPYGYTF.

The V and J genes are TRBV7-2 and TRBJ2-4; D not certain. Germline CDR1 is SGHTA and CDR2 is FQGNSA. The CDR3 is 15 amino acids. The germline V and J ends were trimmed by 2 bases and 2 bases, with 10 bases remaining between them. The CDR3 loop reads CASSLTVLTKNIQYF. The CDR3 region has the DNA TGTGCCAGCAGCTTAACGGTGTTAACCAAAAACATTCAGTACTTC.